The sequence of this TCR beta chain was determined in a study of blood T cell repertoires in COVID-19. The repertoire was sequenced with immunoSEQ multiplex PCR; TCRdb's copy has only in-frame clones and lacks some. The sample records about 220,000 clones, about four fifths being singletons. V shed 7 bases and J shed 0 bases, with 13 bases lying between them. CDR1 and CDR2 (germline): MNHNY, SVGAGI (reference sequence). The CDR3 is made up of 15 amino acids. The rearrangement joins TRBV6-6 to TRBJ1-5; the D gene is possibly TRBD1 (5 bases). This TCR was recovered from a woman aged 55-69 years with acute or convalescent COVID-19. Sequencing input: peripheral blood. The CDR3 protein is CASTLGQTSNQPQHF. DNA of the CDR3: TGTGCCAGCACCCTGGGGCAGACTAGCAATCAGCCCCAGCATTTT.